This TCR beta chain was sequenced for a study of cytomegalovirus exposure and HLA in healthy donors. Study results and caveats: Most CMV-associated TCR beta chains appeared HLA-restricted in a later analysis.

Both 60 Vbeta primers and 13 Jbeta primers went into the PCR. Produced via immunoSEQ multiplex PCR; TCRdb's table is partial and in-frame only. Of fewer than 200,000 clones listed, roughly two thirds are singletons. Trimming left V 5 bases short and J 4 bases short, with 9 bases between. Germline lookup yields CDR1 LGHNA and CDR2 YNFKEQ. The CDR3 has 12 residues. A note on this clone: Its target is not known.

Sequencing was performed on PBMCs. The rearrangement uses TRBV4-2 and TRBJ2-7; TRBD2 is a possible D gene (6 bases). This TCR derives from a woman in her forties in good health and CMV-seropositive. CDR3 nucleotides: TGTGCCAGCAGCAAGACTAGATACGAGCAGTACTTC. Translation gives CASSKTRYEQYF.